The 31 T cell receptor beta chains below come from one sample, sequenced in a study of blood T cell repertoires in COVID-19. Produced via immunoSEQ multiplex PCR; TCRdb's table is partial and in-frame only. The table has around 140,000 clones, under 90% seen once. The specimen sequenced was peripheral blood. These receptors came from an older man who had recovered from COVID-19.

The chain recombines TRBV21-1 with TRBJ2-2; TRBD2 is taken as the D call from the table, unchecked against the DNA. TRBV21-1 is a documented pseudogene. The CDR3 consists of 16 residues. As DNA, the CDR3 is TGTGCCAGCACCGGACTAGCGGGTCCAAACACCGGGGAGCTGTTTTTT. Its protein product is CASTGLAGPNTGELFF.

The chain couples TRBV11-2 to TRBJ2-1, with 7 bases identical to TRBD1. V was clipped by 2 bases and J by 2 bases; unmatched bases: 3. Germline V lookup: CDR1 SGHAT, CDR2 FQNNGV. CDR3 size: 15 residues. CDR3 sequence reads: CASSLTGQTYNEQFF. The CDR3 nucleotides are TGTGCCAGCAGCTTAACGGGACAGACCTACAATGAGCAGTTCTTC.

This rearrangement joins TRBV11-2 to TRBJ2-1; weak D call: TRBD2 (5 bases). V gave up 4 bases and J gave up 15 bases, with 16 bases separating them. Germline lookup yields CDR1 SGHAT and CDR2 FQNNGV. The CDR3 is 12 residues long. The DNA of the CDR3 is TGTGCCAGCAGCTCTACTAGTTACTTTATGTTCTTC. It encodes CASSSTSYFMFF.

The CDR3 reads CASSQGPGHSNGELFF. The CDR3 DNA reads TGCGCCAGCAGCCAAGGACCAGGGCACAGTAACGGGGAGCTGTTTTTT. This rearrangement joins TRBV4-1 to TRBJ2-2; possibly TRBD1 for D (5 bases). The CDR3 is 16 amino acids. Per germline, CDR1 MGHRA and CDR2 YSYEKL. Trimming cost V 1 base and J 7 bases, with 16 bases left between them.

The chain links TRBV5-8 to TRBJ1-2; 12 bases map to TRBD1. The germline V gene encodes CDR1 SGHTS and CDR2 YDEGEE. The CDR3 runs 17 residues. V dropped 3 bases and J dropped 7; count of bases not matched to a gene: 13. DNA of the CDR3: TGTGCCAGCAGCTGGCCGGGACAGGGGGCAGGAGGGCGTGGCTACACCTTC. This gives the protein CASSWPGQGAGGRGYTF.

V usage is TRBV27 and J usage is TRBJ2-3; D is possibly TRBD1 (5 bases). The CDR3 runs 15 residues. Germline CDR1 reads MNHEY; CDR2 reads SMNVEV (reference sequence). The V gene lost 5 bases and the J gene lost 1 base, with 13 bases spanning the gap. The CDR3 DNA sequence: TGTGCCAGCAGTACCATCAGGGCTGGCACAGATACGCAGTATTTT. Its translation is CASSTIRAGTDTQYF.

The chain couples TRBV6-5 to TRBJ2-3; 7 positions agree with TRBD1. J lost 3 bases, V lost 0 bases, and 0 bases had no gene match. This CDR3 is 14 amino acids long. Per germline, CDR1 MNHEY and CDR2 SVGAGI. As DNA, the CDR3 is TGTGCCAGCAGTTACTCACAGGGGACAGATACGCAGTATTTT. It specifies CASSYSQGTDTQYF.

This chain connects TRBV5-6 to TRBJ2-7; TRBD1 aligns across 10 bases. CDR1 and CDR2 from the germline V gene are SGHDT and YYEEEE. J gave up 3 bases and V 0 bases, and 3 bases lay outside the gene matches. The CDR3 length is 15 residues. CDR3 sequence: CASSLVRDRGYEQYF. The CDR3 region has the DNA TGTGCCAGCAGCTTGGTCCGGGACAGGGGCTACGAGCAGTACTTC. Full variable domain (outside the CDR3, taken from reference TRBV5-6 and TRBJ2-7): DAGVTQSPTHLIKTRGQQVTLRCSPKSGHDTVSWYQQALGQGPQFIFQYYEEEERQRGNFPDRFSGHQFPNYSSELNVNALLLGDSALYLCASSLVRDRGYEQYFGPGTRLTVT.

This chain uses TRBV6-5 with TRBJ2-7; 7 bases map to TRBD1. From germline, CDR1 is MNHEY and CDR2 SVGAGI. V shed 7 bases, J shed 6 bases, and the junction held 6 bases outside the gene matches. The length of the CDR3 is 12 residues. CDR3 protein: CASNEYRGEQYF. CDR3 DNA sequence: TGTGCCAGCAACGAATACAGGGGCGAGCAGTACTTC.

The chain employs TRBV30 and TRBJ1-1; TRBD1 is a possible D gene (5 bases). This CDR3 spans 12 amino acids. V lost 5 bases and J lost 5, with 12 bases in between. Germline lookup yields CDR1 GTSNPN and CDR2 SVGIG (reference sequence). DNA of the CDR3: TGTGCCTGGGGGGCAGGGCGGACTGAAGCTTTCTTT. Translation gives CAWGAGRTEAFF.

The CDR3 spells CASALAGVTDTQYF. In DNA, the CDR3 is TGTGCCAGCGCCCTAGCGGGAGTCACAGATACGCAGTATTTT. The V call is TRBV2, the J call TRBJ2-3, with 10 bases aligning to TRBD2. The length of the CDR3 is 14 residues. In germline, CDR1 is SNHLY, CDR2 FYNNEI. After removal of 8 bases from V and 2 bases from J, the junction contained 4 bases not matched to a gene.

J is TRBJ2-2 and V is TRBV27; TRBD1 is a possible D gene (5 bases). The length of the CDR3 is 15 residues. V was cut by 4 bases and J by 6 bases, with 15 bases left in between. The germline V gene has CDR1 MNHEY and CDR2 SMNVEV (reference sequence). The CDR3 nucleotides are TGTGCCAGCAGTTCTAGTCAGGGTCTCCCCGGGGAGCTGTTTTTT. Its protein product is CASSSSQGLPGELFF.

The chain carries TRBV29-1 and TRBJ2-1; 8 nucleotides line up with TRBD1. The CDR3 loop spans 14 amino acids. J gave up 7 bases and V 7 bases, and 12 bases lay outside the gene matches. Germline CDR1 and CDR2: SQVTM and ANQGSEA. DNA for the CDR3: TGCAGCGCCGAAGGACAGGGTGGTTCAAATGAGCAGTTCTTC. Translating gives CSAEGQGGSNEQFF.

The chain has TRBV5-1 and TRBJ2-2; a possible D gene is TRBD2 (5 bases). V was pared by 0 bases and J by 6 bases, with 9 bases between. CDR3 length: 14 residues. The germline CDR1 and CDR2 sequences are SGHRS and YFSETQ. In DNA form, the CDR3 reads TGCGCCAGCAGCTTGGACAGCGGCCCCGGGGAGCTGTTTTTT. This gives the protein CASSLDSGPGELFF.

This rearrangement joins TRBV7-8 to TRBJ2-3; D is perhaps TRBD2 (6 bases). V lost 5 bases, J lost 5 bases, and 23 bases lay in between. Germline CDR1 and CDR2: SGHVS and FQNEAQ. The CDR3 totals 17 residues. The CDR3 reads CASSNPNLAWVRDTQYF. DNA of the CDR3: TGTGCCAGCAGCAACCCGAACCTAGCGTGGGTGAGAGATACGCAGTATTTT.

The sample holds one count of this clone. The chain links TRBV7-3 to TRBJ2-2, with TRBD1 as a possible D gene (6 bases). The CDR3 extends over 13 amino acids. Germline V lookup: CDR1 SGHTA, CDR2 FQGTGA. With 8 bases removed from V and 7 bases from J, the gap between germline ends came to 14 bases. The CDR3 is CASRPGAFGELFF. CDR3 bases: TGTGCCAGCCGACCAGGGGCCTTCGGGGAGCTGTTTTTT.

A remark on this clone: Different DNA sequences within this sample yield the same CDR3. The genes are TRBV27 and TRBJ2-3; 7 bases match TRBD1. CDR1 MNHEY and CDR2 SMNVEV come from the germline V gene (reference sequence). This CDR3 is built from 15 residues. Trimming cost V 0 bases and J 0 bases; bases outside gene matches: 0. CDR3 residues: CASSLSDRSTDTQYF. The CDR3 coding sequence is TGTGCCAGCAGTTTATCGGACAGGAGCACAGATACGCAGTATTTT.

This clone was seen only a few times. The chain joins TRBV5-1 to TRBJ1-1; D is possibly TRBD1 (5 bases). Per germline, CDR1 SGHRS and CDR2 YFSETQ. The CDR3 is 13 residues long. Trimming stripped 7 bases from V and 0 bases from J, with 10 bases between. CDR3 DNA sequence: TGCGCCAGCCAACAGGATATGAACACTGAAGCTTTCTTT. It translates to CASQQDMNTEAFF.

CDR3 bases: TGTGCCAGCAGGGAGGGAGGGGCAGAGACCCAGTACTTC. This codes for CASREGGAETQYF. The genes are TRBV12-3 or TRBV12-4 and TRBJ2-5; 7 bases fit TRBD2. V dropped 6 bases and J dropped 4; count of bases not matched to a gene: 5. The length of the CDR3 is 13 residues.

The chain couples TRBV7-8 to TRBJ2-1, with D uncertain. CDR3 length equals 13 residues. CDR1 is SGHVS, CDR2 FQNEAQ, per germline. Trimming stripped 7 bases from V and 7 bases from J, with 14 bases between. CDR3 DNA sequence: TGTGCCAGCAAGTGGCTAGTATCAAATGAGCAGTTCTTC. Translating gives CASKWLVSNEQFF.

The V gene is TRBV10-3, the J gene TRBJ2-3, with 10 bases aligning to TRBD1. This CDR3 comprises 16 residues. J was trimmed by 1 base and V by 7 bases; bases with no gene match: 8. Germline V lookup: CDR1 ENHRY, CDR2 SYGVKD. DNA of the CDR3: TGTGCCATCACCGATACCGGGACAGGGGGCACAGATACGCAGTATTTT. Translating it yields CAITDTGTGGTDTQYF.

The CDR3: CASSYSGLAGGELFF. DNA of the CDR3: TGTGCCAGCAGTTACTCGGGACTAGCGGGAGGGGAGCTGTTTTTT. The genes are TRBV6-5 and TRBJ2-2; 13 bases are a match to TRBD2. The CDR3 spans 15 residues. CDR1 is MNHEY, CDR2 SVGAGI, per germline. Trimming took 0 bases from V and 8 from J; bases not matched to a gene: 0.

The rearrangement uses TRBV29-1 and TRBJ2-7; possible D gene TRBD1, 6 bases. The CDR3 spans 13 residues. CDR1 SQVTM and CDR2 ANQGSEA come from the germline V gene. V gave up 5 bases and J gave up 3 bases, with 14 bases separating them. The CDR3 loop reads CSVLTNRDYEQYF. In nucleotides, the CDR3 is TGCAGCGTTCTCACAAACAGGGACTACGAGCAGTACTTC.

V is TRBV6-5 and J is TRBJ2-7; 9 bases align to TRBD2. Germline trimming cut 5 bases from V and 2 bases from J; bases unmatched to any gene: 7. In germline, CDR1 is MNHEY, CDR2 SVGAGI. The CDR3 has 15 residues. CDR3 loop: CASSMGAGGTYEQYF. In DNA form, the CDR3 reads TGTGCCAGCAGTATGGGGGCGGGAGGGACCTACGAGCAGTACTTC.

This clone was found a few times. V and J are TRBV5-1 and TRBJ1-1; TRBD1 matches at 7 bases. V trimming: 4 bases; J trimming: 3 bases; junction bases outside the gene matches: 9. Per germline, CDR1 SGHRS and CDR2 YFSETQ. CDR3 size: 15 residues. The chain's CDR3 is CASSPGTDVYTEAFF. Here the CDR3 DNA reads TGCGCCAGCAGCCCCGGGACAGACGTTTACACTGAAGCTTTCTTT.

J is TRBJ1-1 and V is TRBV29-1; weak D call: TRBD1 (5 bases). The CDR3 extends over 11 amino acids. Germline-derived CDR1 and CDR2 are SQVTM and ANQGSEA. V was clipped by 5 bases and J by 7 bases, with 11 bases between them. The CDR3 DNA reads as TGCAGCGTTCCAACAGGAAATGAAGCTTTCTTT. It translates to CSVPTGNEAFF. Full variable domain (outside the CDR3, taken from reference TRBV29-1 and TRBJ1-1): SAVISQKPSRDICQRGTSLTIQCQVDSQVTMMFWYRQQPGQSLTLIATANQGSEATYESGFVIDKFPISRPNLTFSTLTVSNMSPEDSSIYLCSVPTGNEAFFGQGTRLTVV.

This clone has only one observation. The chain employs TRBV4-1 and TRBJ1-1, with TRBD1 matching over 10 bases. Germline CDR1 reads MGHRA; CDR2 reads YSYEKL. J lost 6 bases, V lost 4 bases, and 5 bases had no gene match. This CDR3 has 14 residues. The chain's CDR3 is CASSRTGGVSEAFF. In DNA, the CDR3 is TGCGCCAGCAGCCGGACAGGGGGTGTCTCTGAAGCTTTCTTT.

The chain carries TRBV3-1 (or the pseudogene TRBV3-2) and TRBJ2-7; D possibly corresponds to TRBD1 (5 bases). This CDR3 is built from 13 residues. The germline V gene has CDR1 LGHDT and CDR2 YNNKEL (reference sequence). The germline V and J ends were trimmed by 7 bases and 5 bases, with 15 bases remaining between them. The CDR3 sequence is CASTPGATHEQYF. CDR3 bases: TGTGCCAGCACCCCTGGGGCTACTCACGAGCAGTACTTC.

This clone was seen more than once but under ten times. The chain couples TRBV10-3 to TRBJ2-7; 10 bases fit TRBD1. The CDR3 is 16 amino acids. Germline lookup yields CDR1 ENHRY and CDR2 SYGVKD. Trimming removed 0 bases from V and 4 bases from J; junction bases left unmatched: 6. In DNA, the CDR3 is TGTGCCATCAGTGAGTCGTTTGGGACAGGGGAATACGAGCAGTACTTC. It translates to CAISESFGTGEYEQYF.

In its sample, this clone was seen a few times. CDR3: CASSLRTVRSPLHF. CDR3 DNA: TGTGCCAGCAGCCTTCGGACAGTGAGGTCACCCCTCCACTTT. The rearrangement links TRBV3-1 (or the pseudogene TRBV3-2) to TRBJ1-6; D may be TRBD1 (6 bases). Germline V gene data show CDR1 as LGHDT and CDR2 as YNNKEL (reference sequence). This CDR3 region has 14 residues. V lost 4 bases, J lost 10 bases, and 14 bases lay in between.

The chain combines TRBV24-1 with TRBJ2-1; 7 bases are a match to TRBD1. With 4 bases clipped from V and 7 bases from J, the junction kept 9 bases outside the gene matches. This CDR3 spans 15 amino acids. In germline, CDR1 is KGHDR, CDR2 SFDVKD. The DNA of the CDR3 is TGTGCCACCAGTGACCCGAGAGGGACAGCTAATGAGCAGTTCTTC. Its protein product is CATSDPRGTANEQFF.